This TCR beta chain is from a study of blood T cell repertoires in COVID-19. The repertoire was sequenced with immunoSEQ multiplex PCR; TCRdb's copy has only in-frame clones and lacks some. In the table there are under 200,000 clones, roughly 83% of which are singletons. V shed 3 bases and J shed 2 bases, with 13 bases lying between them. CDR1 is LNHDA, CDR2 SQIVND, per germline (reference sequence). The CDR3 extends over 16 amino acids. The V and J genes are TRBV19 and TRBJ1-4; D is perhaps TRBD1 (5 bases). Sequencing was performed on peripheral blood. The TCR sequence derives from a human donor in a cohort sampled during active COVID-19. The CDR3 bases are TGTGCCAGTAGTATCGGTTTACGACAGACTAATGAAAAACTGTTTTTT. It translates to CASSIGLRQTNEKLFF.